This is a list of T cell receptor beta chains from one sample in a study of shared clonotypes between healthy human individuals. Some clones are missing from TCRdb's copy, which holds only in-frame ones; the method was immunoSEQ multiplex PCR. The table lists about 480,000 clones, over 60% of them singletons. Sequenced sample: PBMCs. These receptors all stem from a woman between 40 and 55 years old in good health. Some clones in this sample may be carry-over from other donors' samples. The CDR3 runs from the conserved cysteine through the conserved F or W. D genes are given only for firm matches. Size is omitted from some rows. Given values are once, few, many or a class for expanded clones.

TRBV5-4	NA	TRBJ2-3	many	CASSSPWGRTDTQYF	TGTGCCAGCAGCTCTCCTTGGGGGAGGACAGATACGCAGTATTTT
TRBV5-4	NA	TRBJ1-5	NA	CASSFLGQPQHF	TGTGCCAGCAGCTTCTTAGGTCAGCCCCAGCATTTT
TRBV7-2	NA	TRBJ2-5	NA	CASSLSTLRGETQYF	TGTGCCAGCAGCCTTTCGACTCTCCGAGGGGAGACCCAGTACTTC
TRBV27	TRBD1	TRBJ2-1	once	CASSLFPGTGFPKGTNEQFF	TGTGCCAGCAGTTTGTTCCCCGGGACAGGGTTCCCGAAAGGCACCAATGAGCAGTTCTTC
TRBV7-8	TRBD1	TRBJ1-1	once	CASSQRTGRISPEAFF	TGTGCCAGCAGCCAGCGGACAGGTAGGATTAGTCCTGAAGCTTTCTTT
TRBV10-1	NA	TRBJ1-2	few	CASSSHLQAVNYGYTF	TGCGCCAGCAGTTCCCACCTTCAGGCCGTTAACTATGGCTACACCTTC
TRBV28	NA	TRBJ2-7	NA	CASSQEGTYEQYF	TGTGCCAGCAGCCAAGAGGGAACCTACGAGCAGTACTTC
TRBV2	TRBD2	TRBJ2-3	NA	CASSEMGLAGGDTQYF	TGTGCCAGCAGCGAGATGGGACTAGCGGGGGGAGATACGCAGTATTTT
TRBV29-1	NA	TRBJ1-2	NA	CSGREGTYGYTF	TGCAGCGGCAGGGAGGGGACCTATGGCTACACCTTC
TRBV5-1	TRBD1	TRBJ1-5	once	CASSFISDRGPRDQPQHF	TGCGCCAGCAGCTTTATTTCGGACAGGGGGCCCAGGGATCAGCCCCAGCATTTT
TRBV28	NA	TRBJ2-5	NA	CASRSALTAQYF	TGTGCCAGCAGATCGGCCCTCACAGCCCAGTACTTC
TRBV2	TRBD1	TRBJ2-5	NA	CASSRTGVGETQYF	TGTGCCAGCAGCCGGACAGGGGTGGGAGAGACCCAGTACTTC
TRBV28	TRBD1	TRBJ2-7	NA	CASRGDRASSYEQYF	TGTGCCAGCAGAGGGGACAGGGCTAGCTCCTACGAGCAGTACTTC
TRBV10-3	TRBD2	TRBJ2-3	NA	CAISERREGPDTQYF	TGTGCCATCAGTGAAAGGCGGGAGGGGCCAGATACGCAGTATTTT
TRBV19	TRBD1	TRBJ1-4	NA	CASSYRGGEKLFF	TGTGCCAGTAGCTACAGGGGTGGTGAAAAACTGTTTTTT
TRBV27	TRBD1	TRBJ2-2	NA	CASSSIRTGTTGELFF	TGTGCCAGCAGTTCTATTCGGACAGGGACCACCGGGGAGCTGTTTTTT
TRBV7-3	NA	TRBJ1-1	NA	CASSPGGTRAFF	TGTGCCAGCAGCCCTGGGGGGACAAGGGCTTTCTTT
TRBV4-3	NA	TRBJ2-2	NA	CASSLRLFGAARDTGELFF	TGCGCCAGCAGCTTAAGGCTTTTCGGGGCAGCTCGGGACACCGGGGAGCTGTTTTTT
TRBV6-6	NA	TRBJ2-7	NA	CASSYSGTGSYEQYF	TGTGCCAGCAGTTATTCCGGGACGGGATCCTACGAGCAGTACTTC
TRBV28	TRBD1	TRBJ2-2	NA	CASRDRGNTGELFF	TGTGCCAGCCGGGACAGGGGGAACACCGGGGAGCTGTTTTTT
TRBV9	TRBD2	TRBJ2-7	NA	CARARLAAFYEQYF	TGTGCCAGAGCTCGACTAGCGGCCTTCTACGAGCAGTACTTC
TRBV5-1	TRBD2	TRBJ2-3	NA	CASSLAGEADTQYF	TGCGCCAGCAGCTTAGCGGGAGAAGCAGATACGCAGTATTTT
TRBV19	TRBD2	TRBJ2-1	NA	CASSHPAGANNEQFF	TGTGCCAGTAGTCACCCCGCGGGAGCGAACAATGAGCAGTTCTTC
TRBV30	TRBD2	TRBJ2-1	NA	CAWSVLSGLVAYEQFF	TGTGCCTGGAGTGTTCTATCGGGACTAGTGGCCTATGAGCAGTTCTTC
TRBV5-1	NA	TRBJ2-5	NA	CASSLDSQETQYF	TGCGCCAGCAGCTTGGACAGCCAAGAGACCCAGTACTTC
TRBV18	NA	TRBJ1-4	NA	CASSPLGGGVGEKLFF	TGTGCCAGCTCACCACTCGGCGGAGGGGTAGGGGAAAAACTGTTTTTT
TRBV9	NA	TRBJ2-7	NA	CASSVAATGYEQYF	TGTGCCAGCAGCGTGGCCGCTACGGGGTACGAGCAGTACTTC
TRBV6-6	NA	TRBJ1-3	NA	CASLEFGNTIYF	TGTGCCAGCTTGGAATTCGGAAACACCATATATTTT
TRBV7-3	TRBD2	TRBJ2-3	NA	CASSRTSGGTDTQYF	TGTGCCAGCAGCCGGACTAGCGGAGGCACAGATACGCAGTATTTT
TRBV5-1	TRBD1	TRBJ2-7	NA	CASSLDPRGWDEQYF	TGCGCCAGCAGCTTGGATCCCAGGGGGTGGGACGAGCAGTACTTC
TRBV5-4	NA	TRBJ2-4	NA	CASSAKQGAKNIQYF	TGTGCCAGCAGCGCTAAACAGGGTGCCAAAAACATTCAGTACTTC
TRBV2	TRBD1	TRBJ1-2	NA	CASSLQGNYGYTF	TGTGCCAGCAGTTTACAGGGGAACTATGGCTACACCTTC
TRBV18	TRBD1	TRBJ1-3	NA	CASSPTGAGNTIYF	TGTGCCAGCTCACCCACAGGGGCTGGAAACACCATATATTTT
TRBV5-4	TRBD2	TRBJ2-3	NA	CASSTGTSVGDTQYF	TGTGCCAGCAGCACCGGGACTAGCGTGGGAGATACGCAGTATTTT
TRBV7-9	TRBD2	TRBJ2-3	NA	CASSTTGLAGWGRDTQYF	TGTGCCAGCAGCACCACGGGACTAGCGGGATGGGGCAGAGATACGCAGTATTTT
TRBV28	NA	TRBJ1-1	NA	CASNPPGRTESAFF	TGTGCCAGCAATCCGCCAGGGCGCACTGAATCGGCTTTCTTT
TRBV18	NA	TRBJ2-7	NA	CASSPTDSNYEQYF	TGTGCCAGCTCACCGACGGACTCGAACTACGAGCAGTACTTC
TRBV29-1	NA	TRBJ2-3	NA	CSVAYTDTQYF	TGCAGCGTTGCCTACACAGATACGCAGTATTTT
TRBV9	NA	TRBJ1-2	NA	CASSVGSYYGYTF	TGTGCCAGCAGCGTAGGGTCATACTATGGCTACACCTTC
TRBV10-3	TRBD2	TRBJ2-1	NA	CAISEAGAIHEQFF	TGTGCCATCAGTGAAGCGGGAGCTATCCATGAGCAGTTCTTC
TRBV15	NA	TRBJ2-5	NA	CATSRDRVRQETQYF	TGTGCCACCAGCAGAGATAGGGTTAGGCAAGAGACCCAGTACTTC